The TCR beta chain described here comes from a study of T cell responses to AZD1222 COVID-19 vaccine. Per the germline V gene, CDR1 is SEHNR and CDR2 is FQNEAQ (reference sequence). Trimming removed 5 bases from V and 4 bases from J; junction bases left unmatched: 7. The CDR3 has 15 amino acids. Assay: immunoSEQ multiplex PCR; the TCRdb copy retains only in-frame clones and omits some. The table shows roughly 150,000 clones, with approximately 90% occurring only once. The source of this sequence is an adult who had recovered from COVID-19. The chain uses TRBV7-9 and TRBJ1-3; TRBD1 matches at 8 bases. This material consisted of peripheral blood, taken after recovery from COVID-19. Written as DNA, the CDR3 is TGTGCCAGCAGCCCAGGGGGCTTATCCGGAAACACCATATATTTT. It specifies CASSPGGLSGNTIYF.